This TCR beta chain was profiled in a study of blood T cell repertoires in COVID-19. About the research overall: The United States, Italy and Spain were the sources of the acute and convalescent COVID-19 samples.

Authors' data handling: Amplification of reference gene primers was used by the study to estimate nucleated cell counts. The assay was immunoSEQ multiplex PCR, and TCRdb's table has in-frame clones only and misses some. From that table come the V and J calls and clone size; the DNA was used to work out D and trimming. The sample records 72,000 or so clones, roughly 80% being singletons. The CDR3 covers 15 residues. Between the trimmed V and J ends, which lost 0 bases and 5 bases, there was a span of 16 bases. Germline V gives CDR1 GTSNPN, CDR2 SVGIG (reference sequence). This clonotype originated in a man aged 70 or older who had recovered from COVID-19. The sequenced sample consisted of peripheral blood. The chain joins TRBV30 to TRBJ1-2, with D unclear. CDR3 in DNA: TGTGCCTGGAGTGTACAGCACGACCCTCCATATGGCTACACCTTC. Protein sequence: CAWSVQHDPPYGYTF.